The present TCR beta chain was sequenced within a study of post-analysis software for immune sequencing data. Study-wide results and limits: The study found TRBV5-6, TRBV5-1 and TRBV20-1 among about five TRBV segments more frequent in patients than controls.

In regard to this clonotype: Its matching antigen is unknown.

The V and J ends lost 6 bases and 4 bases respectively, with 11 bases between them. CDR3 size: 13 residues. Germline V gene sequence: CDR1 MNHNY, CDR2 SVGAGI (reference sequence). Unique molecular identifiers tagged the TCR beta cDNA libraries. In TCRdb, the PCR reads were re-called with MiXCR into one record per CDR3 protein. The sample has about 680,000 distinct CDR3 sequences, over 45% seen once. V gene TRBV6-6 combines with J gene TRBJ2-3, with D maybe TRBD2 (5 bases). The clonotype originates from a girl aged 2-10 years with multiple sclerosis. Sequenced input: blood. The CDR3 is CASRLAGPDTQYF. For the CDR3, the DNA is TGTGCCAGCAGGCTTGCGGGCCCAGATACGCAGTATTTT.